The rows below give T cell receptor beta chains drawn from one sample of a study of blood T cell repertoires in COVID-19. Libraries were prepared by immunoSEQ multiplex PCR; TCRdb keeps only in-frame clonotypes and omits some of them. The sample records under 150,000 clones, more than 75% being singletons. The source material was peripheral blood. The receptors here all came from a man aged 40-50 years with acute or convalescent COVID-19. The CDR3 runs from the conserved cysteine through the conserved F or W. D genes are given only for firm matches. Size values are once, few and many counts, or a class for expanded clones, and some rows have none.

v_gene	d_gene	j_gene	abundance	CDR3nt	CDR3aa
TRBV6-6	.	TRBJ2-1	.	TGTGCCAGCAGTTACTCCCAGGGCAGCCATGAGCAGTTCTTC	CASSYSQGSHEQFF
TRBV30	.	TRBJ2-3	once	TGTGCCTGGAGTGTACGGGATACGCAGTATTTT	CAWSVRDTQYF
TRBV24-1	TRBD1	TRBJ1-2	.	TGTGCCACCAGTGAAGCCGGGACAGGGGCTTATGGCTACACCTTC	CATSEAGTGAYGYTF
TRBV3-1/TRBV3-2	TRBD2	TRBJ2-1	many	TGTGCCAGCAGCCAACTCGGGGGGACTTACAATGAGCAGTTCTTC	CASSQLGGTYNEQFF
TRBV2	.	TRBJ2-1	.	TGTGCCAGCAGTGAACAGGGGTACAATGAGCAGTTCTTC	CASSEQGYNEQFF
TRBV7-3	.	TRBJ2-3	.	TGTGCCAGCAGCTTAGGAGGGTCGGGAGATACGCAGTATTTT	CASSLGGSGDTQYF
TRBV27	.	TRBJ1-5	.	TGTGCCAGCAGTTCATACTCAGGGGATCCTCAGCCCCAGCATTTT	CASSSYSGDPQPQHF
TRBV4-3	.	TRBJ1-2	.	TGCGCCAGCAGCCAAGGAAGGGAGGATGGCTACACCTTC	CASSQGREDGYTF
TRBV4-1	TRBD1	TRBJ2-2	.	TGCGCCAGCAGCCTTCAGCCGGGACAGGGGTACACCGGGGAGCTGTTTTTT	CASSLQPGQGYTGELFF
TRBV27	.	TRBJ1-1	.	TGTGCCAGCAGTTTAAAGTGGGCCCAGACCACTGAAGCTTTCTTT	CASSLKWAQTTEAFF
TRBV18	.	TRBJ2-7	.	TGTGCCAGCTCAATCCAGGGGAGGGATAACGACGAGCAGTACTTC	CASSIQGRDNDEQYF
TRBV12-3/TRBV12-4	.	TRBJ2-1	.	TGTGCCAGCGGTTCGGGTGAGCAGTTCTTC	CASGSGEQFF
TRBV23-1	.	TRBJ1-4	.	TGCGCCAGCAGTCAATCAGGGGCAACTAATGAAAAACTGTTTTTT	CASSQSGATNEKLFF
TRBV5-1	.	TRBJ2-2	.	TGCGCCAGCAGCTTGGCCGGGGGACGGGAGAACACCGGGGAGCTGTTTTTT	CASSLAGGRENTGELFF
TRBV19	TRBD1	TRBJ1-3	few	TGTGCCAGTAGTAGGACAGGGGGCTACGGTAACACCATATATTTT	CASSRTGGYGNTIYF
TRBV19	.	TRBJ2-6	.	TGTGCCAGTTCATCGGGGGGCGGCAACGTCCTGACTTTC	CASSSGGGNVLTF
TRBV3-1/TRBV3-2	TRBD1	TRBJ1-2	.	TGTGCCAGCAGCCGTGGAATCACAGGGGGCCACTATGGCTACACCTTC	CASSRGITGGHYGYTF
TRBV30	TRBD1	TRBJ1-2	.	TGTGCCCGTACAGGGGGCAATGGCTACACCTTC	CARTGGNGYTF
TRBV14	.	TRBJ2-3	once	TGTGCCAGCAGCCCGACCACAGGTTTCGGTACGCAGTATTTT	CASSPTTGFGTQYF
TRBV6-5	TRBD2	TRBJ2-7	.	TGTGCCAGTACCGGACTAGCGGGGTATCCCTACGAGCAGTACTTC	CASTGLAGYPYEQYF
TRBV24-1	TRBD1	TRBJ1-2	.	TGTGCCACCAGTGATGAAGGACAGGGGAGGGGCTATGGCTACACCTTC	CATSDEGQGRGYGYTF
TRBV27	TRBD2	TRBJ2-1	.	TGTGCCAGCAGTTCTACTAGCGGGCGCATAGACAATGAGCAGTTCTTC	CASSSTSGRIDNEQFF
TRBV19	.	TRBJ1-5	.	TGTGCCAGTAGTTCGCGGGCACCCAATCAGCCCCAGCATTTT	CASSSRAPNQPQHF
TRBV10-3	TRBD1	TRBJ1-4	.	TGTGCCATCAGTGATCAGGGGACAGATGAAAAACTGTTTTTT	CAISDQGTDEKLFF
TRBV20-1	TRBD2	TRBJ2-3	.	TGCAGCGGGGGGGACACAGATACGCAGTATTTT	CSGGDTDTQYF